Presented here are 26 T cell receptor beta chains from one specimen sequenced in a study of vaccination and CD4 T cells after COVID-19. These receptors lack a known antigen. Time point described: late sampling 161 to 241 days after vaccination in a few convalescent patients. Treatment defined: roughly 10-day PBMC culture with coronavirus spike peptide pools or control peptides (ViraFEST assay). Cultured CD4+ T cell DNA was sequenced using the Oncomine TCR Beta short-read assay. From the PCR reads, TCRdb called clonotypes with MiXCR, one entry per CDR3 protein. The sample shows approximately 23,000 distinct CDR3 sequences, less than 45% of them seen only once. The material was CD4+ T cells from blood, cultured in vitro, obtained about 7 months after SARS-CoV-2 vaccination. These receptors were collected from a human donor who had recovered from COVID-19.

DNA of the CDR3: TGTGCCAGCAGCTCGGGGGGGGCGAACTATGGCTACACCTTC. As protein: CASSSGGANYGYTF. This chain uses TRBV28 with TRBJ1-2, with a tentative D call TRBD1 (6 bases). The germline gives CDR1 MDHEN, CDR2 SYDVKM. Trimming cost V 6 bases and J 2 bases, with 13 bases left between them. The CDR3 spans 14 residues.

This chain uses TRBV20-1 with TRBJ1-1; D unresolved. The CDR3 is made up of 12 amino acids. Germline V gene sequence: CDR1 DFQATT, CDR2 SNEGSKA (reference sequence). Trimming pared 4 bases from V and 10 bases from J, leaving 16 bases between. CDR3 sequence reads: CSATRLGSGAFF. The DNA for the CDR3 is TGCAGTGCTACTAGGCTAGGGAGCGGAGCTTTCTTT.

The chain joins TRBV28 to TRBJ1-5, with 7 bases that match TRBD1. The CDR3 is made up of 14 amino acids. V gave up 7 bases and J gave up 7 bases; unmatched junction bases: 10. Germline V lookup: CDR1 MDHEN, CDR2 SYDVKM. Written as DNA, the CDR3 is TGTGCCAGCACTCTTTCCAGGGGGAACCAGCCCCAGCATTTT. Translated: CASTLSRGNQPQHF.

The gene calls are TRBV6-5 and TRBJ2-5, with D maybe TRBD2 (6 bases). V was trimmed by 0 bases and J by 5 bases, leaving 13 bases between them. This CDR3 comprises 15 residues. From germline, CDR1 is MNHEY and CDR2 SVGAGI. CDR3: CASSYSESAGETQYF. The CDR3 DNA follows: TGTGCCAGCAGTTACTCCGAATCCGCGGGGGAGACCCAGTACTTC.

This chain links TRBV20-1 with TRBJ1-1; tentatively, D is TRBD1 (5 bases). This CDR3 region has 13 residues. Germline CDR1 DFQATT, CDR2 SNEGSKA (reference sequence). The ends were cut back, 4 bases at V and 1 base at J, with 10 bases in the middle. The CDR3 coding sequence is TGCAGTGCTACCTTGACAGCGAACACTGAAGCTTTCTTT. Amino acid sequence: CSATLTANTEAFF.

This rearrangement joins TRBV19 to TRBJ2-7; TRBD2 aligns across 8 bases. From germline, CDR1 is LNHDA and CDR2 SQIVND (reference sequence). V shed 6 bases, J shed 2 bases, and the junction held 6 bases outside the gene matches. The CDR3 totals 14 residues. CDR3 DNA sequence: TGTGCCAGTAGAGCGGGAGAGGCTACCTACGAGCAGTACTTC. This encodes CASRAGEATYEQYF.

The chain is built from TRBV28 and TRBJ2-7; D not resolved. Germline V lookup: CDR1 MDHEN, CDR2 SYDVKM. CDR3 size: 12 residues. Between the trimmed V and J ends, which lost 4 bases and 2 bases, there was a span of 6 bases. The CDR3 region is CASSSKPYEQYF. The CDR3 coding sequence is TGTGCCAGCAGTTCCAAACCCTACGAGCAGTACTTC.

The chain is built from TRBV29-1 and TRBJ2-7; no definite D call. The V gene lost 5 bases and the J gene lost 8 bases, with 7 bases spanning the gap. The germline CDR1 and CDR2 sequences are SQVTM and ANQGSEA. The CDR3 runs to 9 residues. The CDR3 DNA reads as TGCAGCGTTAGGGTAAAGCAGTACTTC. Translation: CSVRVKQYF.

The CDR3 nucleotides read TGCGCCAGTCCTCTACCGGACGGAAACTATGGCTACACCTTC. Encoded protein: CASPLPDGNYGYTF. The chain combines TRBV4-1 with TRBJ1-2, with D hard to call. Germline loops: CDR1 MGHRA, CDR2 YSYEKL. V lost 9 bases and J lost 2, with 16 bases in between. This CDR3 spans 14 amino acids.

This clonotype appeared a few times. One end of the junction does not line up with germline, which may come from a read error. This chain uses TRBV4-2 with TRBJ2-3, with TRBD2 matching over 7 bases. Germline CDR1 is LGHNA and CDR2 is YNFKEQ. The CDR3 has 15 amino acids. CDR3 region: CASSKDRGGADTQYF. CDR3 bases: TGTGCCAGCAGCAAAGATAGGGGAGGGGCAGATACGCAGTATTTT.

The chain links TRBV27 to TRBJ1-1; D is perhaps TRBD1 (6 bases). V was trimmed by 5 bases and J by 6 bases, leaving 22 bases between them. Germline CDR1 and CDR2: MNHEY and SMNVEV (reference sequence). There are 16 residues in the CDR3. CDR3 bases: TGTGCCAGCAGTAAAGGGTGGGGGCTATTGCATCCTGAAGCTTTCTTT. Amino acid sequence: CASSKGWGLLHPEAFF.

This clonotype was recorded a few times. The chain carries TRBV6-5 and TRBJ2-7; 12 positions match TRBD2. V shed 0 bases and J 0 bases; nucleotides not matched to a gene: 9. Per germline, CDR1 MNHEY and CDR2 SVGAGI. The CDR3 spans 19 residues. The CDR3 nucleotides are TGTGCCAGCAGTTACTCGGTCCCGGGACTAGCGGGTAGCTCCTACGAGCAGTACTTC. Translated: CASSYSVPGLAGSSYEQYF.

The chain combines TRBV14 with TRBJ2-2; TRBD2 matches 9 bases. The CDR3 runs 17 residues. Per germline, CDR1 SGHDN and CDR2 FVKESK. V lost 4 bases and J lost 7; bases outside the gene matches: 13. CDR3 coding DNA: TGTGCCAGCAGCCGCCTGCTTGCGGGAGGGCCCGGCGGGGAGCTGTTTTTT. Encoded protein: CASSRLLAGGPGGELFF.

V usage is TRBV7-9 and J usage is TRBJ2-5, with a weak D call TRBD2 (7 bases). Germline loops: CDR1 SEHNR, CDR2 FQNEAQ (reference sequence). V was trimmed by 8 bases and J by 2 bases, leaving 18 bases between them. The CDR3 totals 15 residues. CDR3 in DNA: TGTGCCAGCGGGGCCAGGGGAGGGTGGCAAGAGACCCAGTACTTC. Translating it yields CASGARGGWQETQYF. Supplemented by reference TRBV7-9 and TRBJ2-5, the full variable domain reads DTGVSQNPRHKITKRGQNVTFRCDPISEHNRLYWYRQTLGQGPEFLTYFQNEAQLEKSRLLSDRFSAERPKGSFSTLEIQRTEQGDSAMYLCASGARGGWQETQYFGPGTRLLVL.

The rearrangement uses TRBV28 and TRBJ1-2; no definite D call. Trimming took 6 bases from V and 2 from J, leaving 10 bases between them. This CDR3 region has 13 residues. CDR1 MDHEN and CDR2 SYDVKM come from the germline V gene. Here the CDR3 DNA reads TGTGCCAGCAGACGAACAACGAACTATGGCTACACCTTC. Residues: CASRRTTNYGYTF.

The chain recombines TRBV20-1 with TRBJ2-5; D unclear. The CDR3 extends over 15 amino acids. Germline-derived CDR1 and CDR2 are DFQATT and SNEGSKA (reference sequence). V lost 4 bases to trimming and J lost 1 base, with 16 bases between them. CDR3 protein: CSAKRSAIFQETQYF. The CDR3 DNA sequence: TGCAGTGCTAAGAGGTCGGCAATCTTCCAAGAGACCCAGTACTTC.

The gene calls are TRBV2 and TRBJ2-3; 8 nucleotides align to TRBD1. This CDR3 comprises 15 residues. The junction had 9 bases not matched to a gene; V was cut back by 6 bases and J by 4 bases. Per germline, CDR1 SNHLY and CDR2 FYNNEI. CDR3 sequence: CASRNQGAGSDTQYF. For the CDR3, the DNA is TGTGCCAGCAGGAACCAGGGGGCAGGGTCAGATACGCAGTATTTT.

This clonotype was found a few times. The V and J genes are TRBV10-3 and TRBJ1-2, with D unclear. Germline V lookup: CDR1 ENHRY, CDR2 SYGVKD. CDR3 length: 13 residues. The V gene lost 5 bases and the J gene lost 0 bases, with 7 bases spanning the gap. The CDR3 region has the DNA TGTGCCATCAGTAGAGAAGCTAACTATGGCTACACCTTC. Its translation is CAISREANYGYTF.

This rearrangement joins TRBV7-8 to TRBJ1-5; D gene unclear. The germline gives CDR1 SGHVS, CDR2 FQNEAQ. V was cut by 5 bases and J by 4 bases, with 15 bases left in between. CDR3 length: 15 amino acids. CDR3 in amino acids: CASSRVWGANQPQHF. The CDR3 coding sequence is TGTGCCAGCAGCCGCGTTTGGGGAGCGAATCAGCCCCAGCATTTT.

This clonotype was counted a few times. The chain combines TRBV7-9 with TRBJ1-1; TRBD1 matches 7 bases. Per the germline V gene, CDR1 is SEHNR and CDR2 is FQNEAQ (reference sequence). This CDR3 is built from 13 residues. Trimming at V came to 5 bases and at J to 6 bases, leaving 6 bases not matched to a gene. The CDR3: CASSGQVGSEAFF. The CDR3 DNA follows: TGTGCCAGCAGCGGACAGGTGGGTTCTGAAGCTTTCTTT.

This clonotype was observed a few times. The gene calls are TRBV28 and TRBJ2-1, with D maybe TRBD1 (6 bases). The germline gives CDR1 MDHEN, CDR2 SYDVKM. V lost 6 bases and J 1 base, leaving 16 bases between the germline ends. The CDR3 totals 16 residues. As DNA, the CDR3 is TGTGCCAGCAGACCAACAGGGAGCAGGTCCTACAATGAGCAGTTCTTC. This encodes CASRPTGSRSYNEQFF.

The chain couples TRBV20-1 to TRBJ2-1; 14 bases fit TRBD2. This CDR3 has 16 residues. Trimming took 6 bases from V and 6 from J; bases not matched to a gene: 10. Germline V CDR1 and CDR2: DFQATT, SNEGSKA (reference sequence). CDR3 region: CSAQSPTSGRGNEQFF. CDR3 DNA: TGCAGTGCCCAATCTCCGACTAGCGGGAGGGGCAATGAGCAGTTCTTC.

The genes are TRBV11-1 and TRBJ2-3; possible D gene TRBD1, 5 bases. V gave up 4 bases and J gave up 11 bases, with 16 bases separating them. This CDR3 is built from 13 residues. CDR1 and CDR2 (germline): SGHAT, FQDESV (reference sequence). The CDR3 DNA follows: TGTGCCAGCAGCTACGTCCAAGGTCAGGGGCAGTATTTT. Translating gives CASSYVQGQGQYF.

V gene TRBV20-1 combines with J gene TRBJ2-5; 9 bases are shared with TRBD2. V gave up 1 base and J gave up 2 bases; unmatched junction bases: 14. Germline V gene data show CDR1 as DFQATT and CDR2 as SNEGSKA (reference sequence). This CDR3 is 18 amino acids long. The CDR3 DNA reads TGCAGTGCTAGAGTTCGTAGGGGGCTAGCGGGGCCTCAAGAGACCCAGTACTTC. Translating gives CSARVRRGLAGPQETQYF.

The chain links TRBV4-1 to TRBJ2-3; 8 bases match TRBD2. Losses at the gene ends were 1 base for V and 6 bases for J; bases not matched to a gene: 6. The CDR3 has 15 amino acids. Germline CDR1 is MGHRA and CDR2 is YSYEKL. CDR3: CASSQAASGSDTQYF. DNA of the CDR3: TGCGCCAGCAGCCAAGCAGCGAGCGGGAGTGATACGCAGTATTTT.

V is TRBV7-2 and J is TRBJ2-2; D not resolved. The CDR3 loop spans 14 amino acids. Trimming took off 4 bases at V and 6 bases at J, with 12 bases between the two ends. Germline V CDR1 and CDR2: SGHTA, FQGNSA. CDR3 amino acids: CASSSGLDPGELFF. CDR3 sequence (DNA): TGTGCCAGCAGCTCTGGGCTAGACCCCGGGGAGCTGTTTTTT.